These 6 T cell receptor beta chains came from one sample sequenced in a study of T-cell memory formation after mild COVID-19. TCRdb ran MiXCR on the 5' RACE reads and lists one entry per CDR3 protein. The sample contains a few hundred thousand distinct CDR3 sequences, roughly 27% of which appear only once. Sequencing input: PBMCs or a T cell subset sorted from them (not recorded which). These receptors all stem from an adult woman who had mild COVID-19 (a few samples of this study predate the infection). Cell type and time point are not known.

The CDR3 coding sequence is TGTGCCAGCAGCTTCGAGGACAGGGTTCTCAATGAGCAGTTCTTC. This gives the protein CASSFEDRVLNEQFF. The chain combines TRBV5-6 with TRBJ2-1, with 8 bases aligning to TRBD1. The CDR3 sequence is 15 residues long. V trimming: 2 bases; J trimming: 6 bases; junction bases outside the gene matches: 7. Germline V gene sequence: CDR1 SGHDT, CDR2 YYEEEE.

This clonotype was seen a handful of times. V gene TRBV7-2 combines with J gene TRBJ2-5, with 8 bases that match TRBD2. There are 16 residues in the CDR3. V trimming: 1 base; J trimming: 5 bases; junction bases outside the gene matches: 9. Germline CDR1 SGHTA, CDR2 FQGNSA. The DNA for the CDR3 is TGTGCCAGCAGCTTAGGCGGGAGCGGGAGCAGGGAGACCCAGTACTTC. Translation: CASSLGGSGSRETQYF. Together with reference TRBV7-2 and TRBJ2-5, the CDR3 gives the full variable domain: GAGVSQSPSNKVTEKGKDVELRCDPISGHTALYWYRQSLGQGLEFLIYFQGNSAPDKSGLPSDRFSAERTGGSVSTLTIQRTQQEDSAVYLCASSLGGSGSRETQYFGPGTRLLVL.

This clonotype was observed a single time. J is TRBJ1-2 and V is TRBV29-1; TRBD1 matches 8 bases. Trimming at V came to 6 bases and at J to 4 bases, leaving 7 bases not matched to a gene. Germline CDR1 SQVTM, CDR2 ANQGSEA. CDR3 length: 13 amino acids. CDR3 residues: CSVSGGIGYGYTF. The CDR3 region has the DNA TGCAGCGTGTCAGGGGGCATAGGCTATGGCTACACCTTC.

This clonotype was counted only a few times. The rearrangement joins TRBV12-3 or TRBV12-4 to TRBJ2-1; D gene uncertain. The V gene lost 1 base and the J gene lost 8 bases, with 6 bases spanning the gap. The CDR3 has 12 amino acids. CDR3 sequence: CASSLVGYEQFF. The CDR3 DNA is TGTGCCAGCAGTTTAGTGGGCTATGAGCAGTTCTTC.

The V gene is TRBV12-3 or TRBV12-4, the J gene TRBJ2-1, with D possibly being TRBD1 (6 bases). The CDR3 is 15 amino acids. The V and J ends lost 3 bases and 8 bases respectively, with 17 bases between them. This CDR3 reads CASSLGIPGVDEQFF. The DNA for the CDR3 is TGTGCCAGCAGTTTGGGGATTCCAGGGGTCGATGAGCAGTTCTTC.

This clonotype was counted only a few times. The rearrangement joins TRBV12-3 or TRBV12-4 to TRBJ2-1, with TRBD2 matching over 10 bases. The CDR3 covers 15 residues. V was pared by 1 base and J by 7 bases, with 4 bases of the junction left unmatched. The CDR3, as DNA: TGTGCCAGCAGTTTAGAGTCTAGCGGGAGTAATGAGCAGTTCTTC. Encoded protein: CASSLESSGSNEQFF.